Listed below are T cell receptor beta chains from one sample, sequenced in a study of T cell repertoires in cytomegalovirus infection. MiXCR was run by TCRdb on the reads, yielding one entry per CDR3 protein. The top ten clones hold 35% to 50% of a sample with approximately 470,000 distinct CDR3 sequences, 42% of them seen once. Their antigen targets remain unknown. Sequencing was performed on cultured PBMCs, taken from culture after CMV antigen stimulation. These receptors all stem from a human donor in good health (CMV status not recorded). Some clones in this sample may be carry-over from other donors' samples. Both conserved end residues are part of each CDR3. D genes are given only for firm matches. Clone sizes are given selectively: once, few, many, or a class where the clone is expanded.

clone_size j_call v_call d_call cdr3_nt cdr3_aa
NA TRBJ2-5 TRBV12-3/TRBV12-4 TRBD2 TGTGCCAGCAGTGGGGGACTAGCGGGGTTACAAGAGACCCAGTACTTC CASSGGLAGLQETQYF
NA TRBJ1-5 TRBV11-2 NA TGTGCCAGCAGCTTAGGACAGGTTGATCAGCCCCAGCATTTT CASSLGQVDQPQHF
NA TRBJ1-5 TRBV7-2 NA TGTGCCAGCAGCTTAGTGGCAGGGGGCAATCAGCCCCAGCATTTT CASSLVAGGNQPQHF
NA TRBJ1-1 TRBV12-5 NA TGTGCTAGTGTACCGGACAATGAGCCTGAAGCTTTCTTT CASVPDNEPEAFF
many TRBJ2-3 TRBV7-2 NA TGTGCCAGCAGCCCCCCTCGGGCCCGCACAGATACGCAGTATTTT CASSPPRARTDTQYF
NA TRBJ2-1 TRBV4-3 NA TGCGCCAGCAGCCAAGATTTTACAGCGGAGGGCGATGAGCAGTTCTTC CASSQDFTAEGDEQFF
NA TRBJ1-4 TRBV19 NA TGTGCCAGCAGGGGTGGGTTTAAAGCAACTAATGAAAAACTGTTTTTT CASRGGFKATNEKLFF
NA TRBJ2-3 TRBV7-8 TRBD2 TGTGCCAGCAGCTCCGGACTAGCGGTAGATACGCAGTATTTT CASSSGLAVDTQYF
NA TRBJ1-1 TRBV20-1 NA TGCAGTGCTAGAGACCGGACATCACCCACTGAAGCTTTCTTT CSARDRTSPTEAFF
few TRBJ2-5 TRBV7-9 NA TGTGCCAGCAGCCCAGGAAAGCCGGAGACCCAGTACTTC CASSPGKPETQYF
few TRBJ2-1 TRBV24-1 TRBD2 TGTGCCACCAGTGATTTATTAGCGGGAGTGAATGAGCAGTTCTTC CATSDLLAGVNEQFF
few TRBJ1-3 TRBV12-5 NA TGTGCTAGTGGTTCGGGAAACACCATATATTTT CASGSGNTIYF
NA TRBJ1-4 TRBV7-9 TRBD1 TGTGCCAGCAGCTTACGCCGGGACAGGGTCGAAAAACTGTTTTTT CASSLRRDRVEKLFF
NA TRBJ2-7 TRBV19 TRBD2 TGTGCCAGTAGTACCTCCCTATTGGCGGGAGGATACGAGCAGTACTTC CASSTSLLAGGYEQYF
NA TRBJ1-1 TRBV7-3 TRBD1 TGTGCCAGCAGCAACCGGGACAGGGGACAAGAAGCTTTCTTT CASSNRDRGQEAFF
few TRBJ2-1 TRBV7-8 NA TGTGCCAGCAGCACCCCCCGGGGTAGGCCGATGGGTGAGCAGTTCTTC CASSTPRGRPMGEQFF
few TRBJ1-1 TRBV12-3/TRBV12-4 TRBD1 TGTGCCAGCCGGCCAGGGGGTTACACTGAAGCTTTCTTT CASRPGGYTEAFF
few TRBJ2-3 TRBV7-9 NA TGTTCAGGTTCAGATACGCAGTATTTT CSGSDTQYF
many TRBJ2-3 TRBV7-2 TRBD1 TGTGCCAGCAGCTCCGGACAGGGGGGGTCTCGAGATACGCAGTATTTT CASSSGQGGSRDTQYF
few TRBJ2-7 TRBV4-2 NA TGTGCCAGCAGCCAAGAGAATGCACGGGGGGCAGCCTACGAGCAGTACTTC CASSQENARGAAYEQYF
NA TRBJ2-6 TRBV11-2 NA TGTGCCAGCAGCGTACGGGATTCTGGGGCCAACGTCCTGACTTTC CASSVRDSGANVLTF
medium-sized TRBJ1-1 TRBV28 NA TGTGCCAGCAGTTTCATGGGGGACGCTGAAGCTTTCTTT CASSFMGDAEAFF
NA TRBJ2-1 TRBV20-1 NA TGCAGTGCTAGAGACCCCCGCAGGAATGAGCAGTTCTTC CSARDPRRNEQFF
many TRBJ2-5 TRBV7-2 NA TGTGCCAGCAGCTTAGCCCGCCACCAAGAGACCCAGTACTTC CASSLARHQETQYF
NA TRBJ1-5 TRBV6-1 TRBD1 TGTGCCAGCAGTGAATTGATAGGGGGCGCGGGTCAGCCCCAGCATTTT CASSELIGGAGQPQHF
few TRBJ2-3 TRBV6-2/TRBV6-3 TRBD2 TGTGCCAGCAAGCGGGAGGTGGTAACAGATACGCAGTATTTT CASKREVVTDTQYF
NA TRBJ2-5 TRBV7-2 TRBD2 TGTGCCAGCAGCTTAGTAGCGGGAGTCTTAGAGACCCAGTACTTC CASSLVAGVLETQYF